These 13 T cell receptor beta chains originate from one sample sequenced in a study of beta chain features in type 1 diabetes. Study results and limitations: Among patients with Type 1 diabetes, TCRB CDR3s were moderately but significantly shorter in every one of the four CD4+ subsets.

These receptors have no known antigen. Every bit of the isolated RNA underwent reverse transcription, so sequencing read expressed TCRB transcripts. Sequencing used immunoSEQ multiplex PCR; TCRdb keeps in-frame clones, though not all of them. Of more than 300,000 clones listed, around 9.7% are singletons. Sequences were obtained from central memory CD4+ T cells from blood. These TCRs come from a young man with type 1 diabetes.

The chain uses TRBV7-9 and TRBJ1-6; TRBD1 is a possible D gene (6 bases). CDR3 length: 15 residues. CDR1 and CDR2 (germline): SEHNR, FQNEAQ (reference sequence). Trimming removed 1 base from V and 7 bases from J, with 11 bases in between. CDR3 sequence (DNA): TGTGCCAGCAGCTTAGTCGGACAGATAAATTCACCCCTCCACTTT. This codes for CASSLVGQINSPLHF.

V and J are TRBV5-1 and TRBJ2-3, with D perhaps TRBD2 (6 bases). Germline lookup yields CDR1 SGHRS and CDR2 YFSETQ. This CDR3 has 13 residues. V lost 4 bases and J 5 bases, leaving 11 bases between the germline ends. The CDR3 nucleotides are TGCGCCAGCAGCCAGGAGGGGAGAGATACGCAGTATTTT. This codes for CASSQEGRDTQYF.

The gene calls are TRBV30 and TRBJ1-1, with D possibly matching TRBD1 (5 bases). Trimming took 3 bases from V and 7 from J, leaving 9 bases between them. The CDR3 length is 11 residues. The germline gives CDR1 GTSNPN, CDR2 SVGIG (reference sequence). This CDR3 is CAWSRVNEAFF. The CDR3 DNA is TGTGCCTGGAGCAGGGTTAATGAAGCTTTCTTT.

This clone was detected many times. This chain connects TRBV18 to TRBJ2-3, with 8 nucleotides matching TRBD1. This CDR3 comprises 15 residues. CDR1 KGHSH and CDR2 LQKENI come from the germline V gene. The J segment lost 4 bases and the V segment lost 6 bases, leaving 9 bases of the junction unmatched. This chain's CDR3 is CASSLRQGSADTQYF. CDR3 coding DNA: TGTGCCAGCTCCCTTAGACAGGGGTCCGCAGATACGCAGTATTTT.

This clone appeared a single time. The V and J genes are TRBV18 and TRBJ2-7; 8 positions agree with TRBD1. Germline loops: CDR1 KGHSH, CDR2 LQKENI. The V gene end was trimmed by 6 bases and the J gene end by 5 bases; junction bases not matched to a gene: 6. This CDR3 has 13 residues. CDR3 protein: CASSPGQDHEQYF. CDR3 sequence (DNA): TGTGCCAGCTCCCCGGGACAGGACCACGAGCAGTACTTC.

This clone was found many times. V gene TRBV9 combines with J gene TRBJ2-7; D may match TRBD1 or TRBD2 (6 bases each). Germline CDR1 SGDLS, CDR2 YYNGEE. The ends were cut back, 4 bases at V and 4 bases at J, with 15 bases in the middle. There are 14 residues in the CDR3. CDR3 protein: CASSLRDTRYEQYF. The CDR3 DNA is TGTGCCAGCAGCTTGCGGGACACCCGATACGAGCAGTACTTC. The full variable domain, with the rest looked up from reference TRBV9 and TRBJ2-7, is DSGVTQTPKHLITATGQRVTLRCSPRSGDLSVYWYQQSLDQGLQFLIQYYNGEERAKGNILERFSAQQFPDLHSELNLSSLELGDSALYFCASSLRDTRYEQYFGPGTRLTVT.

V usage is TRBV19 and J usage is TRBJ2-7; 7 bases are shared with TRBD1. After removal of 1 base from V and 3 bases from J, the junction contained 6 bases not matched to a gene. Germline CDR1 is LNHDA and CDR2 is SQIVND (reference sequence). The CDR3 is 15 amino acids. For the CDR3, the DNA is TGTGCCAGTAGTATAGGTTCGCAGGGGGTCTACGAGCAGTACTTC. It yields the protein CASSIGSQGVYEQYF.

This clone came up a few times. This rearrangement joins TRBV27 to TRBJ2-5, with 8 bases that match TRBD1. The CDR3 runs 14 residues. In germline, CDR1 is MNHEY, CDR2 SMNVEV (reference sequence). V shed 6 bases, J shed 4 bases, and the junction held 7 bases outside the gene matches. The CDR3 sequence: CASRGNRGSETQYF. Written as DNA, the CDR3 is TGTGCCAGCAGGGGAAACAGGGGGTCAGAGACCCAGTACTTC.

The rearrangement links TRBV7-2 to TRBJ1-2; D unclear. V shed 1 base and J shed 3 bases, with 9 bases lying between them. Germline CDR1 SGHTA, CDR2 FQGNSA. This CDR3 region has 14 residues. CDR3: CASSLGPGDYGYTF. For the CDR3, the DNA is TGTGCCAGCAGCTTAGGTCCAGGCGACTATGGCTACACCTTC.

The J gene is TRBJ2-5, the V gene TRBV6-6; D gene ambiguous. Trimming left V 4 bases short and J 6 bases short, with 6 bases between. CDR1 and CDR2 (germline): MNHNY, SVGAGI (reference sequence). There are 11 residues in the CDR3. CDR3 protein: CASSSGQTQYF. The CDR3 DNA follows: TGTGCCAGCAGTTCTGGACAGACCCAGTACTTC.

This clone was recorded a few times. A junction boundary mismatches the germline segment, possibly from a read error. The V gene is TRBV5-1, the J gene TRBJ2-3; D is undetermined. The CDR3 has 12 amino acids. Looked up from germline, CDR1 is SGHRS and CDR2 is YFSETQ. The CDR3: CASSDGYGTQYF. DNA for the CDR3: TGTGCCAGCAGCGATGGGTATGGTACGCAGTATTTT.

CDR3 sequence reads: CASSPDRQFEAFF. CDR3 coding DNA: TGTGCCAGCTCTCCCGACCGACAGTTTGAAGCTTTCTTT. This chain connects TRBV28 to TRBJ1-1, with D possibly TRBD1 on 5 matching bases. The length of the CDR3 is 13 residues. CDR1 MDHEN and CDR2 SYDVKM come from the germline V gene. V lost 8 bases and J 7 bases, leaving 17 bases between the germline ends.

This clone was counted between two and nine times. V gene TRBV2 combines with J gene TRBJ2-1, with 12 bases matching TRBD1. There are 14 residues in the CDR3. V was clipped by 5 bases and J by 7 bases; unmatched bases: 3. The germline gives CDR1 SNHLY, CDR2 FYNNEI. The CDR3 spells CASSPGQGANEQFF. Written as DNA, the CDR3 is TGTGCCAGCAGTCCGGGACAGGGGGCAAATGAGCAGTTCTTC.